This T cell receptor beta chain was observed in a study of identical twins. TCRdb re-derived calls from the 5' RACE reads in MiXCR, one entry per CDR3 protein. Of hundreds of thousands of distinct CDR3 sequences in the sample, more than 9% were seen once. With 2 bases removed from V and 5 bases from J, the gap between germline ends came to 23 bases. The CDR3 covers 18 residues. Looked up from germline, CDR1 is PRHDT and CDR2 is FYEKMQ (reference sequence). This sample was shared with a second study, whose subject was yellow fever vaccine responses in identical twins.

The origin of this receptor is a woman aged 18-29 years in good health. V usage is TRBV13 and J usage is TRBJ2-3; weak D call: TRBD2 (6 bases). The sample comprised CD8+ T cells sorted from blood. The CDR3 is CASSLMVGVPGGVDTQYF. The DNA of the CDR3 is TGTGCCAGCAGCTTAATGGTGGGAGTCCCTGGAGGGGTAGATACGCAGTATTTT.